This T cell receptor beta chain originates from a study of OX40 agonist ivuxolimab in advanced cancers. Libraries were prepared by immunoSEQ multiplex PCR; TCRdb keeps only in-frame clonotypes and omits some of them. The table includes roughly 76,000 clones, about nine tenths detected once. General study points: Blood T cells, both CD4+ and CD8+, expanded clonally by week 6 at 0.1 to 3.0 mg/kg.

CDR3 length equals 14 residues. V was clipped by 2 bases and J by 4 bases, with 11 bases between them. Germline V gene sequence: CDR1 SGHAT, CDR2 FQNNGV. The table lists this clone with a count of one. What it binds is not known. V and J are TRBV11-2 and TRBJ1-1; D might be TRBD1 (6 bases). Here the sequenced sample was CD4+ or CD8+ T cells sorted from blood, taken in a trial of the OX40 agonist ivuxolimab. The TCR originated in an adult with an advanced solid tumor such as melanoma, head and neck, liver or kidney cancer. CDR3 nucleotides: TGTGCCAGCAGCTTACGAAGGGGGGGCACTGAAGCTTTCTTT. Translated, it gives CASSLRRGGTEAFF.